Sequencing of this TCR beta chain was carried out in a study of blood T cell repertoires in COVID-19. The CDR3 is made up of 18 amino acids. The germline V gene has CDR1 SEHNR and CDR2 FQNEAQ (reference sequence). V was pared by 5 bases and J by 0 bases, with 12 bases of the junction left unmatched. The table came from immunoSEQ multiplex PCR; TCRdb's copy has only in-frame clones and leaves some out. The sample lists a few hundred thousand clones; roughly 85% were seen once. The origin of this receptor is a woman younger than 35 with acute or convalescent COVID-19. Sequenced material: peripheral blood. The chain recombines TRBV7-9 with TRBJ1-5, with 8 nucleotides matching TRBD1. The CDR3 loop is CASSRNTGGRGSNQPQHF. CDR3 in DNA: TGTGCCAGCAGCCGAAATACAGGGGGTCGGGGTAGCAATCAGCCCCAGCATTTT. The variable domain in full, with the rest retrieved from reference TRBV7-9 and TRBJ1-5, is DTGVSQNPRHKITKRGQNVTFRCDPISEHNRLYWYRQTLGQGPEFLTYFQNEAQLEKSRLLSDRFSAERPKGSFSTLEIQRTEQGDSAMYLCASSRNTGGRGSNQPQHFGDGTRLSIL.